What follows are 32 T cell receptor beta chains derived from one specimen sequenced in a study of human T cells and chemical hapten exposure. This sample's time point: patch test 2, 6 weeks after DPC sensitization. Treatment in this sample: therapeutic diphenylcyclopropenone sensitization with weekly scalp DPC. TCRdb re-analysed the RACE reads in MiXCR, keeping a single row per CDR3 protein. This sample has over 65,000 distinct CDR3 sequences, with roughly 11% found just once. This specimen was whole blood, taken in connection with sensitization to the hapten diphenylcyclopropenone (DPC). The receptors here all came from a man between 18 and 35 years old with alopecia areata. Some clones in this sample may be carry-over from other donors' samples.

The gene calls are TRBV6-6 and TRBJ2-2; D gene ambiguous. CDR1 is MNHNY, CDR2 SVGAGI, per germline (reference sequence). V was shortened by 0 bases and J by 5 bases, with 7 bases between the two germline ends. The CDR3 has 14 residues. CDR3 residues: CASSYSLGTGELFF. CDR3 coding DNA: TGTGCCAGCAGTTACTCTCTCGGTACCGGGGAGCTGTTTTTT.

This chain uses TRBV29-1 with TRBJ1-6, with D perhaps TRBD1 (6 bases). V lost 4 bases and J 9 bases, leaving 13 bases between the germline ends. This CDR3 contains 13 residues. Germline loops: CDR1 SQVTM, CDR2 ANQGSEA. CDR3 protein: CSVADTGISPLHF. DNA for the CDR3: TGCAGCGTTGCCGACACAGGGATTTCACCCCTCCACTTT.

Only a few counts were recorded for this clonotype. This chain connects TRBV6-2 or TRBV6-3 to TRBJ2-1; maybe TRBD2 (7 bases). Germline V gene sequence: CDR1 MNHEY, CDR2 SVGEGT. Between the trimmed V and J ends, which lost 10 bases and 8 bases, there was a span of 24 bases. This CDR3 has 15 residues. The CDR3 here is CATTQRGGAGYEQFF. CDR3 nucleotides: TGTGCCACCACCCAAAGAGGGGGGGCCGGCTATGAGCAGTTCTTC.

J is TRBJ2-3 and V is TRBV11-2, with 8 bases matching TRBD2. Germline V lookup: CDR1 SGHAT, CDR2 FQNNGV. J gave up 4 bases and V 3 bases, and 3 bases lay outside the gene matches. The CDR3 consists of 14 residues. The CDR3 sequence is CASSFAGGSDTQYF. The CDR3 DNA follows: TGTGCCAGCAGCTTCGCGGGGGGCTCAGATACGCAGTATTTT.

Many counts were recorded for this clonotype. DNA of the CDR3: TGTGCCAGCAGCTCCGACACGGGAACTAGCGGGGGGTACGAGCAGTACTTC. It yields the protein CASSSDTGTSGGYEQYF. V is TRBV7-6 and J is TRBJ2-7; TRBD2 aligns across 12 bases. The germline V gene has CDR1 SGHVS and CDR2 FNYEAQ. V lost 4 bases to trimming and J lost 4 bases; unmatched junction nucleotides: 11. The CDR3 runs to 17 residues.

This sequence joins TRBV12-3 or TRBV12-4 and TRBJ1-1, with D maybe TRBD1 (6 bases). The CDR3 covers 13 residues. Trimming shortened V by 8 bases and J by 2 bases, and 12 bases separated the two germline ends. The DNA for the CDR3 is TGTGCCAGCCGGGACACAGGTAACACTGAAGCTTTCTTT. Protein: CASRDTGNTEAFF.

V usage is TRBV29-1 and J usage is TRBJ2-7; 8 bases fit TRBD1. J gave up 2 bases and V 8 bases, and 5 bases lay outside the gene matches. The CDR3 is made up of 12 amino acids. The germline gives CDR1 SQVTM, CDR2 ANQGSEA. DNA of the CDR3: TGCAGCTACGGACAGGGTCCCTACGAGCAGTACTTC. Translation gives CSYGQGPYEQYF.

Ten or more counts support this clonotype. The chain recombines TRBV10-3 with TRBJ1-5; a weak D match, TRBD1 (5 bases). This CDR3 spans 15 amino acids. Germline loops: CDR1 ENHRY, CDR2 SYGVKD. V lost 0 bases and J 6 bases, leaving 12 bases between the germline ends. The CDR3 DNA reads TGTGCCATCAGTGAGTCCATGATGGGGGGTCAGCCCCAGCATTTT. It translates to CAISESMMGGQPQHF.

This chain links TRBV6-2 or TRBV6-3 with TRBJ2-2; the D is unclear. V lost 6 bases and J lost 5, with 19 bases in between. The CDR3 totals 16 residues. The germline V gene has CDR1 MNHEY and CDR2 SVGEGT. The CDR3 spells CASRNWVWGPTGELFF. CDR3 DNA: TGTGCCAGCAGGAACTGGGTTTGGGGTCCAACCGGGGAGCTGTTTTTT.

This clonotype was found a few times. The rearrangement links TRBV2 to TRBJ2-5; D remains unclear. This CDR3 region has 12 residues. CDR1 is SNHLY, CDR2 FYNNEI, per germline. V was clipped by 3 bases and J by 6 bases, with 8 bases between them. CDR3 sequence (DNA): TGTGCCAGCAGTGAGGGGTTGAAGACCCAGTACTTC. This sequence encodes CASSEGLKTQYF.

This clonotype was observed at least ten times. This chain links TRBV4-3 with TRBJ2-2; D gene unclear. The CDR3 sequence is 15 residues long. In germline, CDR1 is LGHNA, CDR2 YSLEER. The V and J ends lost 0 bases and 0 bases respectively, with 5 bases between them. This CDR3 reads CASSQDYPNTGELFF. As DNA, the CDR3 is TGCGCCAGCAGCCAAGATTACCCGAACACCGGGGAGCTGTTTTTT.

This clonotype has only one observation. A read error may be the cause here, since a much bigger clone is one base away. This chain joins TRBV27 and TRBJ2-1; no clear D. The CDR3 length is 14 residues. Germline CDR1 reads MNHEY; CDR2 reads SMNVEV (reference sequence). The chain's CDR3 is CTSSLLGVHNEQFF. The CDR3 DNA is TGTACCAGCAGTTTATTAGGAGTTCACAATGAGCAGTTCTTC.

The V gene is TRBV7-9, the J gene TRBJ2-7; D gene uncertain. V was trimmed by 5 bases and J by 2 bases, leaving 13 bases between them. CDR3 length: 14 residues. CDR1 SEHNR and CDR2 FQNEAQ come from the germline V gene (reference sequence). The CDR3: CASSPTGPPYEQYF. Here the CDR3 DNA reads TGTGCCAGCAGCCCTACCGGTCCTCCCTACGAGCAGTACTTC.

The chain carries TRBV29-1 and TRBJ1-1, with 10 bases aligning to TRBD1. Germline V gene data show CDR1 as SQVTM and CDR2 as ANQGSEA. J lost 3 bases, V lost 6 bases, and 4 bases had no gene match. This CDR3 is 13 amino acids long. Written as DNA, the CDR3 is TGCAGCGTAGACAGGGGGCGGTACACTGAAGCTTTCTTT. Protein sequence: CSVDRGRYTEAFF.

This clonotype was detected many times. The chain has TRBV11-2 and TRBJ2-3, with D possibly being TRBD2 (5 bases). V dropped 4 bases and J dropped 6 bases, with 14 bases sitting between them. Germline V CDR1 and CDR2: SGHAT, FQNNGV. This CDR3 contains 14 residues. The CDR3 loop reads CASSSAALSDTQYF. Here the CDR3 DNA reads TGTGCCAGCAGCTCAGCGGCTTTATCGGATACGCAGTATTTT.

This chain joins TRBV6-5 and TRBJ2-3, with D perhaps TRBD2 (7 bases). V was trimmed by 5 bases and J by 6 bases, leaving 18 bases between them. The CDR3 is 15 amino acids. From germline, CDR1 is MNHEY and CDR2 SVGAGI. CDR3 loop: CASSPMGGARDTQYF. DNA of the CDR3: TGTGCCAGCAGTCCCATGGGGGGGGCGCGGGATACGCAGTATTTT.

The chain recombines TRBV18 with TRBJ2-5; unclear D gene. There are 11 residues in the CDR3. Per germline, CDR1 KGHSH and CDR2 LQKENI. Trimming cost V 2 bases and J 5 bases, with 3 bases left between them. CDR3 sequence (DNA): TGTGCCAGCTCACCATTCGAGACCCAGTACTTC. It yields the protein CASSPFETQYF.

The rearrangement uses TRBV7-9 and TRBJ2-1, with 8 bases identical to TRBD2. J was trimmed by 9 bases and V by 4 bases; bases with no gene match: 14. The CDR3 runs 16 residues. Germline CDR1 reads SEHNR; CDR2 reads FQNEAQ (reference sequence). The DNA of the CDR3 is TGTGCCAGCAGCTCGTATAAGTGGACTAGCCGGGGTGAGCAGTTCTTC. Translated, it gives CASSSYKWTSRGEQFF.

The V gene is TRBV6-2 or TRBV6-3, the J gene TRBJ1-4, with unresolved D. From germline, CDR1 is MNHEY and CDR2 SVGEGT. V was cut by 7 bases and J by 4 bases, with 10 bases left in between. This CDR3 spans 13 amino acids. The CDR3 here is CASNEKDNEKLFF. CDR3 nucleotides: TGTGCCAGCAACGAGAAGGATAATGAAAAACTGTTTTTT.

This clonotype was recorded many times. The chain has TRBV7-9 and TRBJ2-7; unclear D gene. The ends were cut back, 2 bases at V and 6 bases at J, with 5 bases in the middle. In germline, CDR1 is SEHNR, CDR2 FQNEAQ (reference sequence). This CDR3 has 11 amino acids. This CDR3 reads CASSLYVEQYV. CDR3 DNA: TGTGCCAGCAGCTTATACGTCGAGCAGTACGTC.

This clonotype was picked up a small number of times. J is TRBJ2-5 and V is TRBV12-3 or TRBV12-4; TRBD1 matches at 8 bases. The CDR3 contains 15 residues. The trim removed 5 bases at V and 5 bases at J, leaving 10 bases unmatched. CDR3 amino acids: CASSQPRTGLETQYF. CDR3 DNA sequence: TGTGCCAGCAGTCAACCCAGGACAGGGTTGGAGACCCAGTACTTC.

This clonotype has more than one count but fewer than ten. The chain has TRBV5-1 and TRBJ2-1; 12 nucleotides match TRBD2. Germline trimming cut 4 bases from V and 9 bases from J; bases unmatched to any gene: 5. The germline gives CDR1 SGHRS, CDR2 YFSETQ. The CDR3 spans 14 residues. CDR3 DNA: TGCGCCAGCAGCCCGGGACTAGCGGGTGGTGAGCAGTTCTTC. This sequence encodes CASSPGLAGGEQFF.

This clonotype was observed a single time. V and J are TRBV2 and TRBJ1-5; D is unclear. CDR1 is SNHLY, CDR2 FYNNEI, per germline. The CDR3 has 11 residues. Trimming left V 8 bases short and J 3 bases short, with 5 bases between. The CDR3 spells CASGYNQPQHF. DNA of the CDR3: TGTGCCAGCGGATACAATCAGCCCCAGCATTTT.

The J gene is TRBJ2-3, the V gene TRBV10-3; D ambiguous. The CDR3 has 13 amino acids. Germline lookup yields CDR1 ENHRY and CDR2 SYGVKD. V was cut by 4 bases and J by 6 bases, with 11 bases left in between. The CDR3, as DNA: TGTGCCATCAGTGTTCCATCTGGGGATACGCAGTATTTT. Amino acids: CAISVPSGDTQYF.

At least ten counts were recorded for this clonotype. This chain connects TRBV7-2 to TRBJ1-3; no clear D. The germline CDR1 and CDR2 sequences are SGHTA and FQGNSA. This CDR3 spans 14 amino acids. Trimming removed 1 base at V and 3 bases at J, with 7 bases between. CDR3 bases: TGTGCCAGCAGCTTAGGGACTGTTGGAAACACCATATATTTT. Translating gives CASSLGTVGNTIYF.

This clonotype was detected many times. The chain couples TRBV4-3 to TRBJ2-7, with a weak D call TRBD1 (6 bases). V lost 0 bases to trimming and J lost 6 bases, with 18 bases between them. CDR1 and CDR2 from the germline V gene are LGHNA and YSLEER. The CDR3 runs to 16 residues. CDR3 coding DNA: TGCGCCAGCAGCCAAGATAGGACAGCAACGAGGGGCGAGCAGTACTTC. It codes for CASSQDRTATRGEQYF.

The chain employs TRBV28 and TRBJ2-2; D gene uncertain. The CDR3 is 14 amino acids. Germline-derived CDR1 and CDR2 are MDHEN and SYDVKM. V shed 5 bases and J shed 5 bases, with 12 bases lying between them. The CDR3 is CASSKSAGTGELFF. The DNA for the CDR3 is TGTGCCAGCAGTAAATCGGCAGGAACCGGGGAGCTGTTTTTT.

The chain combines TRBV6-5 with TRBJ2-7; maybe TRBD1 (6 bases). Germline V lookup: CDR1 MNHEY, CDR2 SVGAGI. CDR3 length: 15 residues. Trimming took 6 bases from V and 4 from J, leaving 19 bases between them. The CDR3 nucleotides read TGTGCCAGCAGGCTGGCTGAGGGACAAACGTACGAGCAGTACTTC. Amino acid sequence: CASRLAEGQTYEQYF.

This clonotype was recorded at least ten times. The chain recombines TRBV20-1 with TRBJ2-4; D remains unclear. This CDR3 comprises 14 residues. The germline CDR1 and CDR2 sequences are DFQATT and SNEGSKA (reference sequence). V was trimmed by 6 bases and J by 3 bases, leaving 15 bases between them. The CDR3 loop reads CSAMNRVGKNIQYF. CDR3 nucleotide sequence: TGCAGTGCCATGAACCGGGTCGGCAAAAACATTCAGTACTTC.

This clonotype turned up a few times. CDR3: CASSEWEGPNSPLHF. CDR3 in DNA: TGTGCCAGCAGTGAATGGGAAGGCCCCAATTCACCCCTCCACTTT. This sequence joins TRBV25-1 and TRBJ1-6; D not certain. The CDR3 has 15 amino acids. CDR1 is MGHDK, CDR2 SYGVNS, per germline. V shed 1 base and J shed 7 bases, with 11 bases lying between them.

As regards this clonotype: Its ends do not fully match the called genes, so a read error is possible. The chain carries TRBV5-1 and TRBJ2-2; 8 bases map to TRBD1. Germline assignment: CDR1 SGHRS and CDR2 YFSETQ. The CDR3 contains 15 residues. The CDR3 region is CTSSLRQGASGELFF. The CDR3 DNA follows: TGCACCAGCAGCTTGCGGCAGGGGGCGAGCGGGGAGCTGTTTTTT.

This clonotype was found a few times. CDR3 region: CASRLIPGLAGAYTQYF. The CDR3 DNA is TGTGCCAGCAGACTTATCCCGGGACTAGCGGGGGCATATACGCAGTATTTT. The chain recombines TRBV27 with TRBJ2-3; 14 bases agree with TRBD2. Germline V gene data show CDR1 as MNHEY and CDR2 as SMNVEV (reference sequence). V dropped 6 bases and J dropped 7; count of bases not matched to a gene: 12. The CDR3 totals 17 residues.